Listed below are T cell receptor beta chains from one sample, sequenced in a study of T-cell reconstitution after alpha-beta-depleted transplantation in children. One entry per CDR3 protein results from TCRdb running MiXCR on the PCR reads. The sample lists roughly 300,000 distinct CDR3 sequences, 9.9% seen once, with roughly 9.1% in the top ten. Sequencing used PBMCs from the stem cell graft donor, obtained from the stem cell graft. These receptors came from a human donor who donated a stem cell graft to a child with SCID. Both conserved end residues are part of each CDR3. The D gene is left open where the match is weak. The listing skips clone size in some rows; elsewhere it reads once, few, many or a size class.

clone size: .; D gene: .; J gene: TRBJ2-7; V gene: TRBV10-3; CDR3 DNA: TGTGCCATCAGTGAGTCGGCCAGTACCTACGAGCAGTACTTC; CDR3 protein: CAISESASTYEQYF
clone size: .; D gene: .; J gene: TRBJ2-4; V gene: TRBV20-1; CDR3 DNA: TGCAGTGTCATCGGAGCCAAAAACATTCAGTACTTC; CDR3 protein: CSVIGAKNIQYF
clone size: few; D gene: TRBD2; J gene: TRBJ2-7; V gene: TRBV6-2/TRBV6-3; CDR3 DNA: TGTGCCAGCAGTTACCCTCGACTAGCGGGGGGGCCTCTCTACGAGCAGTACTTC; CDR3 protein: CASSYPRLAGGPLYEQYF
clone size: .; D gene: .; J gene: TRBJ2-2; V gene: TRBV18; CDR3 DNA: TGTGCCAGCTCACCACGGCCTAGAGGGGACCCTGTACTTAACACCGGGGAGCTGTTTTTT; CDR3 protein: CASSPRPRGDPVLNTGELFF
clone size: few; D gene: TRBD1; J gene: TRBJ2-1; V gene: TRBV19; CDR3 DNA: TGTGCCAGTAGTATCCGACAGGGAAATGAGCAGTTCTTC; CDR3 protein: CASSIRQGNEQFF
clone size: many; D gene: .; J gene: TRBJ1-5; V gene: TRBV28; CDR3 DNA: TGTGCCAGCAGTTATGTGGGGGGCCAAAGCAATCAGCCCCAGCATTTT; CDR3 protein: CASSYVGGQSNQPQHF
clone size: many; D gene: .; J gene: TRBJ1-1; V gene: TRBV6-5; CDR3 DNA: TGTGCCAGCAGACCACCCACGAGGGCTGAAGCTTTCTTT; CDR3 protein: CASRPPTRAEAFF
clone size: many; D gene: .; J gene: TRBJ2-5; V gene: TRBV10-3; CDR3 DNA: TGTGCCATCAGTGAGCAGTCTACAGCAGAGACCCAGTACTTC; CDR3 protein: CAISEQSTAETQYF
clone size: few; D gene: TRBD1; J gene: TRBJ1-2; V gene: TRBV12-3/TRBV12-4; CDR3 DNA: TGTGCCAGCAGTTTACGGACAGGGGGCGAGGGCTATGGCTACACCTTC; CDR3 protein: CASSLRTGGEGYGYTF
clone size: .; D gene: .; J gene: TRBJ1-3; V gene: TRBV6-1; CDR3 DNA: TGTGCCAGCAGCCCTCGGCAGAACCAGAGAAACACCATATATTTT; CDR3 protein: CASSPRQNQRNTIYF
clone size: few; D gene: .; J gene: TRBJ1-1; V gene: TRBV11-2; CDR3 DNA: TGTGCCAGCAGCTCCCCAGACACCACCGGGGGCACTGAAGCTTTCTTT; CDR3 protein: CASSSPDTTGGTEAFF
clone size: few; D gene: .; J gene: TRBJ1-2; V gene: TRBV25-1; CDR3 DNA: TGTGCCAGCAGTCCGGGAAACCTCTATGGCTACACCTTC; CDR3 protein: CASSPGNLYGYTF
clone size: few; D gene: TRBD1; J gene: TRBJ2-7; V gene: TRBV18; CDR3 DNA: TGTGCCAGCTCACCACCGAGTGCACAGGGGTTCAACGAGCAGTACTTC; CDR3 protein: CASSPPSAQGFNEQYF
clone size: many; D gene: TRBD1; J gene: TRBJ2-5; V gene: TRBV7-9; CDR3 DNA: TGTGCCACCAGGCAGGGGGCCACCAGGGAGACCCAGTACTTC; CDR3 protein: CATRQGATRETQYF
clone size: .; D gene: .; J gene: TRBJ2-1; V gene: TRBV12-3/TRBV12-4; CDR3 DNA: TGTGCCAGCAGACTGCTATCTTCTAATGAGCAGTTCTTC; CDR3 protein: CASRLLSSNEQFF
clone size: .; D gene: .; J gene: TRBJ2-3; V gene: TRBV7-3; CDR3 DNA: TGTGCCAGCAGCCTCACGTGGCGGGGAGTAGATACGCAGTATTTT; CDR3 protein: CASSLTWRGVDTQYF
clone size: few; D gene: .; J gene: TRBJ2-3; V gene: TRBV9; CDR3 DNA: TGTGCCAGCAGCGTGGGACTCCGCACAGATACGCAGTATTTT; CDR3 protein: CASSVGLRTDTQYF